The rows below give T cell receptor beta chains drawn from one sample of a study of regulatory T cells in long-lasting Graves disease. Using its own MiXCR run on the multiplex PCR reads, TCRdb lists one record per CDR3 protein. Of 400,000 to 600,000 distinct CDR3 sequences listed, about 22% are singletons. The specimen comprised peripheral blood mononuclear cells (PBMCs), sampled when the disease was refractory, from a patient treated with antithyroid drugs. The receptors come from a female donor with Graves disease. Both conserved end residues are part of each CDR3. The order of the fields is V gene, clone size, J gene, D gene, CDR3 protein, CDR3 DNA. D genes are given only for firm matches. The listing skips clone size in some rows; elsewhere it reads once, few, many or a size class.

TRBV11-2,-,TRBJ1-6,-,CASSLHNPPLHF,TGTGCCAGCAGCTTACATAATCCACCCCTCCACTTT
TRBV28,-,TRBJ2-1,TRBD1,CASSLFRGSEQFF,TGTGCCAGCAGTTTGTTCAGGGGGAGTGAGCAGTTCTTC
TRBV3-1,few,TRBJ1-2,-,CASSQNPSWKNYGYTF,TGTGCCAGCAGCCAAAATCCCTCATGGAAGAACTATGGCTACACCTTC
TRBV28,many,TRBJ2-7,TRBD2,CASSSTSGIWYEQYF,TGTGCCAGCAGTTCTACTAGCGGGATTTGGTACGAGCAGTACTTC
TRBV6-1,few,TRBJ1-1,TRBD1,CASSVTGSLGAEAFF,TGTGCCAGCAGTGTGACAGGGTCTCTGGGCGCTGAAGCTTTCTTT
TRBV3-1,few,TRBJ2-4,TRBD2,CASRGGGAVTYF,TGTGCCAGCAGAGGCGGGGGGGCTGTGACGTACTTC
TRBV30,-,TRBJ2-5,TRBD2,CAWSRLAVQETQYF,TGTGCCTGGAGTAGGCTAGCGGTCCAAGAGACCCAGTACTTC
TRBV20-1,many,TRBJ2-5,-,CSAHLGPLRETQYF,TGCAGTGCCCACCTTGGGCCCCTGCGAGAGACCCAGTACTTC
TRBV28,many,TRBJ2-2,TRBD1,CASSFLQGAPGELFF,TGTGCCAGCAGTTTCTTACAGGGGGCCCCCGGGGAGCTGTTTTTT
TRBV27,few,TRBJ1-2,-,CASSLVGSHYGYTF,TGTGCCAGCAGTTTGGTGGGGAGCCACTATGGCTACACCTTC
TRBV24-1,many,TRBJ1-1,-,CATPDTEAFF,TGTGCCACCCCGGACACTGAAGCTTTCTTT
TRBV28,many,TRBJ1-5,-,CASSPRGLEPQHF,TGTGCCAGCAGCCCCAGGGGTTTGGAGCCCCAGCATTTT
TRBV7-2,many,TRBJ1-2,-,CASSLALWQEGYTF,TGTGCCAGCAGCTTAGCGTTGTGGCAGGAAGGCTACACCTTC
TRBV13,few,TRBJ1-5,TRBD1,CASSQRRQGHQPQHF,TGTGCCAGCAGCCAAAGACGACAGGGCCATCAGCCCCAGCATTTT
TRBV27,many,TRBJ2-5,TRBD1,CASSHTGTGPRETQYF,TGTGCCAGCAGTCACACCGGGACAGGGCCGAGGGAGACCCAGTACTTC
TRBV20-1,few,TRBJ2-1,TRBD1,CSARDRGTGEWSVYNEQFF,TGCAGTGCTAGAGATCGTGGGACAGGGGAATGGTCCGTCTACAATGAGCAGTTCTTC
TRBV6-1,few,TRBJ1-1,-,CASSTHDEMNTEAFF,TGTGCCAGCAGTACCCATGACGAGATGAACACTGAAGCTTTCTTT
TRBV19,few,TRBJ2-2,TRBD2,CASKPGLAGGTGTGELFF,TGTGCCAGTAAACCGGGACTAGCGGGTGGAACGGGCACCGGGGAGCTGTTTTTT
TRBV29-1,many,TRBJ2-7,-,CSVEQNLGDTYEQYF,TGCAGCGTTGAACAAAACCTGGGAGATACCTACGAGCAGTACTTC
TRBV30,-,TRBJ1-4,TRBD1,CAWSRGQGASTNEKLFF,TGTGCCTGGAGTAGGGGACAGGGGGCTTCGACTAATGAAAAACTGTTTTTT
TRBV9,few,TRBJ2-7,TRBD2,CASSPTSGGAYEQYF,TGTGCCAGCAGCCCGACTAGCGGGGGGGCCTACGAGCAGTACTTC
TRBV13,many,TRBJ2-5,-,CASSRGKETQYF,TGTGCCAGCAGCCGGGGGAAAGAGACCCAGTACTTC
TRBV7-3,few,TRBJ1-1,-,CASSSYEDTEAFF,TGTGCCAGCAGCTCCTACGAAGACACTGAAGCTTTCTTT
TRBV28,many,TRBJ2-7,TRBD1,CASSPRLRDRVYEQYF,TGTGCCAGCAGTCCGAGGCTCCGGGACAGGGTTTACGAGCAGTACTTC
TRBV19,-,TRBJ2-2,TRBD1,CASSMDRVFGELFF,TGTGCCAGTAGTATGGACAGGGTTTTCGGGGAGCTGTTTTTT
TRBV28,many,TRBJ2-7,TRBD2,CASSWAPASGRFYEQYF,TGTGCCAGCAGTTGGGCACCGGCTAGCGGGAGGTTTTACGAGCAGTACTTC
TRBV5-1,many,TRBJ1-5,-,CASSLGAENQPQHF,TGCGCCAGCAGCTTGGGGGCGGAAAATCAGCCCCAGCATTTT